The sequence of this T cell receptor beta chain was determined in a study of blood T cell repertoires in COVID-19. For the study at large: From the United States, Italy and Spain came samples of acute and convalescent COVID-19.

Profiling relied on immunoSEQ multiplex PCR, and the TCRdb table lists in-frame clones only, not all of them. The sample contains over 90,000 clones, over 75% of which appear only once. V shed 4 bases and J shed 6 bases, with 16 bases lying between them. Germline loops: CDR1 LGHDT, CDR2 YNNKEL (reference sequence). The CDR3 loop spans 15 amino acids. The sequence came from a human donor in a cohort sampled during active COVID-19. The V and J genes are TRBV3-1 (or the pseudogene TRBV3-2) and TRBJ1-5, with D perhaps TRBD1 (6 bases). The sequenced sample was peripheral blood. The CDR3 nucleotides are TGTGCCAGCAGCCCAAAGGGGGGGCGCGGTCAGCCCCAGCATTTT. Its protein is CASSPKGGRGQPQHF.